The 2 T cell receptor beta chains below come from one sample, sequenced in a study of shared clonotypes between healthy human individuals. Naive CD8 populations comprised CD45RO-negative cells positively selected for CCR7, excluding terminally differentiated effector memory CD45RA+ cells. Only in-frame clones appear in the TCRdb table, and some are missing; sequencing was by immunoSEQ multiplex PCR. The sample holds under 1 million clones, about 96% seen once. Sample: naive CD8+ T cells sorted from blood. The source is a man under 40 in good health.

The chain joins TRBV28 to TRBJ1-6; TRBD1 aligns across 7 bases. The trim removed 6 bases at V and 0 bases at J, leaving 8 bases unmatched. The CDR3 totals 17 residues. CDR1 and CDR2 (germline): MDHEN, SYDVKM. DNA of the CDR3: TGTGCCAGCAGCCAACCGACAGGGAGCTCCTATAATTCACCCCTCCACTTT. Its translation: CASSQPTGSSYNSPLHF.

The rearrangement joins TRBV5-4 to TRBJ1-1; no clear D. This CDR3 contains 13 residues. V shed 5 bases and J shed 1 base, with 9 bases lying between them. Germline values: CDR1 SGHNT, CDR2 YYREEE (reference sequence). Written as DNA, the CDR3 is TGTGCCAGCAGTCTCGGACCGAACACTGAAGCTTTCTTT. Its translation is CASSLGPNTEAFF.